This T cell receptor (beta chain) was captured by sequencing in a study of blood T cell repertoires in COVID-19. For the study at large: The United States, Italy and Spain supplied acute and convalescent COVID-19 samples. PBMCs, B-cell-depleted T cells, or T cells were the source of the cDNA or gDNA that made up the material.

Per germline, CDR1 KGHSH and CDR2 LQKENI. This CDR3 comprises 13 residues. V gave up 3 bases and J gave up 1 base, with 7 bases separating them. Original analysis: Using reference gene primer amplification, nucleated cell counts were estimated. TCRdb keeps only in-frame clones here, not all; method: immunoSEQ multiplex PCR. The DNA was the basis for D and trimming; V, J and clone size are from that table. The sample lists 61,000 or so clones, 65% to 85% seen once, with less than 6% in the top ten. The source is a woman aged 70-85 years with acute or convalescent COVID-19. Sequencing was done on a sample of peripheral blood. The rearrangement uses TRBV18 and TRBJ2-7; D is perhaps TRBD2 (5 bases). The CDR3: CASSPRDSYEQYF. The CDR3 DNA sequence: TGTGCCAGCTCACCTCGGGATTCCTACGAGCAGTACTTC. The full variable domain, its missing parts supplied by reference TRBV18 and TRBJ2-7, is NAGVMQNPRHLVRRRGQEARLRCSPMKGHSHVYWYRQLPEEGLKFMVYLQKENIIDESGMPKERFSAEFPKEGPSILRIQQVVRGDSAAYFCASSPRDSYEQYFGPGTRLTVT.